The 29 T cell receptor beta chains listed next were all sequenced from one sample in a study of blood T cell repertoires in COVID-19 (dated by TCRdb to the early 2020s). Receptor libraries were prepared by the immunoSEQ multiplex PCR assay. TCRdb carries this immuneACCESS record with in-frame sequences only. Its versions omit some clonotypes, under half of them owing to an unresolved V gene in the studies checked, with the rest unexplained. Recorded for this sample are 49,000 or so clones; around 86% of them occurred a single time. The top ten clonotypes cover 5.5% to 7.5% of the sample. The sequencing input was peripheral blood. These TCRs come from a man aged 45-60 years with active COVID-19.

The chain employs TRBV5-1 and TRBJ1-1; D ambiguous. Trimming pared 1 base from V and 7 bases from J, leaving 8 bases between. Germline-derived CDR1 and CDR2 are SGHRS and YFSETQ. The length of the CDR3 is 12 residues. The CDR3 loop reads CASSLYGVEAFF. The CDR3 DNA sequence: TGCGCCAGCAGCTTGTACGGGGTTGAAGCTTTCTTT.

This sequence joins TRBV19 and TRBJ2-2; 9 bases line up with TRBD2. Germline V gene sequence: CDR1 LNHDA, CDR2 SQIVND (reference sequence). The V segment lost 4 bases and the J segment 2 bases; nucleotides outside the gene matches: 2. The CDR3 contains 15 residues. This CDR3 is CASSTSGVNTGELFF. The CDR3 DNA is TGTGCCAGTAGTACTAGCGGGGTTAACACCGGGGAGCTGTTTTTT. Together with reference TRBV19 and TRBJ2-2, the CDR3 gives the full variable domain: DGGITQSPKYLFRKEGQNVTLSCEQNLNHDAMYWYRQDPGQGLRLIYYSQIVNDFQKGDIAEGYSVSREKKESFPLTVTSAQKNPTAFYLCASSTSGVNTGELFFGEGSRLTVL.

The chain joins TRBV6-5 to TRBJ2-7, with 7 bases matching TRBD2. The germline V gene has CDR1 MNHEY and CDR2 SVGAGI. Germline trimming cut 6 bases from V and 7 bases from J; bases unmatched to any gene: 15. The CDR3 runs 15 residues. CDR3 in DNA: TGTGCCAGCAGACGGTCCGTTGGACCCGGGGGGGAGCAGTACTTC. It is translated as CASRRSVGPGGEQYF.

The CDR3 here is CASSLYPGTGGQFF. The CDR3 DNA reads as TGTGCCAGCAGCCTATACCCGGGGACAGGGGGGCAGTTCTTC. The V gene is TRBV6-2 or TRBV6-3, the J gene TRBJ2-1; 11 positions match TRBD1. Trimming removed 6 bases from V and 12 bases from J; junction bases left unmatched: 10. Germline CDR1 reads MNHEY; CDR2 reads SVGEGT. The CDR3 totals 14 residues.

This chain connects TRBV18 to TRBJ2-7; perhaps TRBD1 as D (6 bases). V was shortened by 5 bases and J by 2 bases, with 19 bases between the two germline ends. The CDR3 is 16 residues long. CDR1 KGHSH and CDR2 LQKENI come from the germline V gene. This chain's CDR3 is CASSSNRAEGTYEQYF. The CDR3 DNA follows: TGTGCCAGCTCATCGAACAGGGCAGAAGGAACCTACGAGCAGTACTTC. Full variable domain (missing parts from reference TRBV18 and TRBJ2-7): NAGVMQNPRHLVRRRGQEARLRCSPMKGHSHVYWYRQLPEEGLKFMVYLQKENIIDESGMPKERFSAEFPKEGPSILRIQQVVRGDSAAYFCASSSNRAEGTYEQYFGPGTRLTVT.

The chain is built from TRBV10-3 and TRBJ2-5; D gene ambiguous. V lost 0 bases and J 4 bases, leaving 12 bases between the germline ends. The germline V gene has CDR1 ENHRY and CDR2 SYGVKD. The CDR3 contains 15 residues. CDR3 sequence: CAISESASSAETQYF. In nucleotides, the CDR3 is TGTGCCATCAGTGAGTCGGCCTCCAGCGCAGAGACCCAGTACTTC.

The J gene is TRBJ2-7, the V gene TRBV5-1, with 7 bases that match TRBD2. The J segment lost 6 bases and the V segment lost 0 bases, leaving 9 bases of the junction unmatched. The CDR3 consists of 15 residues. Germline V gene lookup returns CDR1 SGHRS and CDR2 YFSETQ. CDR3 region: CASSLAGGTIPEQYF. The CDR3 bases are TGCGCCAGCAGCTTGGCCGGCGGGACTATTCCCGAGCAGTACTTC.

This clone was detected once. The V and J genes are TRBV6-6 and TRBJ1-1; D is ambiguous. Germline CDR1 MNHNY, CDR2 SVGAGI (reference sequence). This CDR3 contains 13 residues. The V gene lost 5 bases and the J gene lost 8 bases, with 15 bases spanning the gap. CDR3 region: CASSRNARTEAFF. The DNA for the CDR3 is TGTGCCAGCAGTCGAAACGCTAGAACAGAAGCTTTCTTT.

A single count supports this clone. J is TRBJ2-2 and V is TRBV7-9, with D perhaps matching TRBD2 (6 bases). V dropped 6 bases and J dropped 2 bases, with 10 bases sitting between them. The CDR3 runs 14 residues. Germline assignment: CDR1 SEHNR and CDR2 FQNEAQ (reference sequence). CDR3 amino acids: CASRGGDNTGELFF. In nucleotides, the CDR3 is TGTGCCAGCAGGGGGGGAGATAACACCGGGGAGCTGTTTTTT.

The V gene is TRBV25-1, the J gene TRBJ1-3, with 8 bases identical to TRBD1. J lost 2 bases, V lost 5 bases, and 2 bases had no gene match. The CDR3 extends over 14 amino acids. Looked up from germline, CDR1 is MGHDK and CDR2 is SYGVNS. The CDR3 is CASSLQGAGNTIYF. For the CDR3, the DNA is TGTGCCAGCAGTCTACAGGGGGCTGGAAACACCATATATTTT.

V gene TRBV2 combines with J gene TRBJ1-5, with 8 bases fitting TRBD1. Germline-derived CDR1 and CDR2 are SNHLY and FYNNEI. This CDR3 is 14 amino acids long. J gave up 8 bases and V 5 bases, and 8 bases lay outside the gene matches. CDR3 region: CASSIGQGREPQHF. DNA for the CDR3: TGTGCCAGCAGTATCGGACAGGGAAGGGAGCCCCAGCATTTT.

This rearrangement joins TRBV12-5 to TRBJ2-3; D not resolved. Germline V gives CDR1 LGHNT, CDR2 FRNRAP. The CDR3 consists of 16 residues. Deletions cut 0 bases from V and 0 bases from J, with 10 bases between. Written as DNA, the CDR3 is TGTGCTAGTGGTTTGGTACCTACTTCAAGCACAGATACGCAGTATTTT. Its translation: CASGLVPTSSTDTQYF.

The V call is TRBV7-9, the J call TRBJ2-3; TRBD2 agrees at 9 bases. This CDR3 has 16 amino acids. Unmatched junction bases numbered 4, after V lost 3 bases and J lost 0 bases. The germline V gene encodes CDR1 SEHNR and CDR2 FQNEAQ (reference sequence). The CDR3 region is CASSFSSGASTDTQYF. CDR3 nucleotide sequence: TGTGCCAGCAGCTTCTCTAGCGGGGCTAGCACAGATACGCAGTATTTT.

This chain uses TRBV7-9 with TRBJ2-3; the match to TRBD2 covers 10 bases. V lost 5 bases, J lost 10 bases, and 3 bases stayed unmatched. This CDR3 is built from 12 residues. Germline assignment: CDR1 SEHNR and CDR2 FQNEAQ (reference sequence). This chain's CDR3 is CASSPSGRSQYF. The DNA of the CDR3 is TGTGCCAGCAGCCCTAGCGGGAGATCGCAGTATTTT.

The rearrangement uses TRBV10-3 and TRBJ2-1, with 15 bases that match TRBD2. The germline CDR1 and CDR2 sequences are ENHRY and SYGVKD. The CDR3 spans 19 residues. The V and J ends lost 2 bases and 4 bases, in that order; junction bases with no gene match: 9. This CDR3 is CAISEPRLGLAGGYNEQFF. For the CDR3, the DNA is TGTGCCATCAGTGAGCCCCGCCTGGGACTAGCGGGGGGTTACAATGAGCAGTTCTTC.

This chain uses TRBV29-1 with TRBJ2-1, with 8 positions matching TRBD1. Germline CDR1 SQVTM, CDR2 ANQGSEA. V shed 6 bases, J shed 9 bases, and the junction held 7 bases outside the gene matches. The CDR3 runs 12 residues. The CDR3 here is CSVQGQGSEQFF. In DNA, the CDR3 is TGCAGCGTCCAAGGACAGGGCAGTGAGCAGTTCTTC.

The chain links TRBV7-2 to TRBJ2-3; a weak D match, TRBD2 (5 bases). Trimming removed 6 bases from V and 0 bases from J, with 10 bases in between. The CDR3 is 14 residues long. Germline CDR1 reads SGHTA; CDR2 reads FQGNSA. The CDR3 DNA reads TGTGCCAGCAGGCCCGCGGGTAGCACAGATACGCAGTATTTT. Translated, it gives CASRPAGSTDTQYF.

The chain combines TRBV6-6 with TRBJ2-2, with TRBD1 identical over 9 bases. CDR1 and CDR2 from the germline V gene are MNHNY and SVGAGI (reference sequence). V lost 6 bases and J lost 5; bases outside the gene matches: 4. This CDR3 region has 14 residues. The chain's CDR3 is CASSTGGGTGELFF. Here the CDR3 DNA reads TGTGCCAGCAGCACAGGGGGCGGAACCGGGGAGCTGTTTTTT.

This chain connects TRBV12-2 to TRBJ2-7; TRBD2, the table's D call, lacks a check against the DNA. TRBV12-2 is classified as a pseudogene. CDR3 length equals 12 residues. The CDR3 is CASRLARGEQYF. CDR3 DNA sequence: TGTGCAAGTCGCTTAGCGCGGGGGGAGCAGTACTTC.

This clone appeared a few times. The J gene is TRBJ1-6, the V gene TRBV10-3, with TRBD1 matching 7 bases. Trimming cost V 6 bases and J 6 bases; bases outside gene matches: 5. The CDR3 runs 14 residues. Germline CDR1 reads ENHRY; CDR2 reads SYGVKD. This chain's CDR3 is CAIRPGTANSPLHF. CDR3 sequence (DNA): TGTGCCATCAGACCCGGGACAGCTAATTCACCCCTCCACTTT.

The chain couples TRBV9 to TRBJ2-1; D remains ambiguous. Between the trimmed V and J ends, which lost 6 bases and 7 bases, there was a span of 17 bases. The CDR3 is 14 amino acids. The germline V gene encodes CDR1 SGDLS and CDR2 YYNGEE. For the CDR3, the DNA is TGTGCCAGCACTCTTAACAGTTTGGGTAATGAGCAGTTCTTC. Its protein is CASTLNSLGNEQFF.

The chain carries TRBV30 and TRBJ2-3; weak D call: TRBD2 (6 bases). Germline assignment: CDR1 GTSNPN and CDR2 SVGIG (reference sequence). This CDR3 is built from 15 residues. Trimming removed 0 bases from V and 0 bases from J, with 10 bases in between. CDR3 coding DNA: TGTGCCTGGAGTGTTTTCGGGACTAGCACAGATACGCAGTATTTT. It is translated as CAWSVFGTSTDTQYF.

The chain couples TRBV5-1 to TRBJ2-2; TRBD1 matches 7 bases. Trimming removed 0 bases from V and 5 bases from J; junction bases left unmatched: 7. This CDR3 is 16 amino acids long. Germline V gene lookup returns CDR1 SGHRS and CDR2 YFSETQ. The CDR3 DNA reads TGCGCCAGCAGCTTGGGAGCAGGGGGTAAAACCGGGGAGCTGTTTTTT. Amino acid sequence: CASSLGAGGKTGELFF.

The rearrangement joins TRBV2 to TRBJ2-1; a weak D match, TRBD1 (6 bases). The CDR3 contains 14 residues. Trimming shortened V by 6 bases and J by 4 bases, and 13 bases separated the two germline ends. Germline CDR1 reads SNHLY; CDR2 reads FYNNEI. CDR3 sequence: CASRAPDSYNEQFF. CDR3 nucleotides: TGTGCCAGCAGGGCACCGGACAGTTACAATGAGCAGTTCTTC.

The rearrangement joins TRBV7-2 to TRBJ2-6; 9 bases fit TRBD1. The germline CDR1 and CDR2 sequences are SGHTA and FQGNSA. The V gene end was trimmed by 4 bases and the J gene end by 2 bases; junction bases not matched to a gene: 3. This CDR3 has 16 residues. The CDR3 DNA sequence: TGTGCCAGCAGCTGGGACAGGGCGGCTGGGGCCAACGTCCTGACTTTC. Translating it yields CASSWDRAAGANVLTF.

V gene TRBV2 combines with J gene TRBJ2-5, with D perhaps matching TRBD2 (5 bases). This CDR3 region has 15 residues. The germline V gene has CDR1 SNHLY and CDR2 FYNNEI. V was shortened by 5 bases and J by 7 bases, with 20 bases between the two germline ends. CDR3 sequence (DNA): TGTGCCAGCAGTCCACGGTTGGCTAGCCGGTCGACCCAGTACTTC. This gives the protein CASSPRLASRSTQYF. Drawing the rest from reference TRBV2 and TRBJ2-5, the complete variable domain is EPEVTQTPSHQVTQMGQEVILRCVPISNHLYFYWYRQILGQKVEFLVSFYNNEISEKSEIFDDQFSVERPDGSNFTLKIRSTKLEDSAMYFCASSPRLASRSTQYFGPGTRLLVL.

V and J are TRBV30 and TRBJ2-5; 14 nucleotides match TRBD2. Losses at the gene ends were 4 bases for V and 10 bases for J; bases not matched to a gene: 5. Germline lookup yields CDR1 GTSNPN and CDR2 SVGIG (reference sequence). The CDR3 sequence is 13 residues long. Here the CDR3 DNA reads TGTGCCTGGACGACTAGCGGGAGGGCCGACCAGTACTTC. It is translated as CAWTTSGRADQYF.

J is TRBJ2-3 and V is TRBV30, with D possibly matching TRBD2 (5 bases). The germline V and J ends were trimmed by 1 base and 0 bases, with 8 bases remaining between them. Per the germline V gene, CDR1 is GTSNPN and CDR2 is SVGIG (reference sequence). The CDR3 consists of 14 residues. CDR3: CAWSEGLSTDTQYF. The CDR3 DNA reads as TGTGCCTGGAGTGAAGGACTTAGCACAGATACGCAGTATTTT. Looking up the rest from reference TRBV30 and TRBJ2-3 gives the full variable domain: SQTIHQWPATLVQPVGSPLSLECTVEGTSNPNLYWYRQAAGRGLQLLFYSVGIGQISSEVPQNLSASRPQDRQFILSSKKLLLSDSGFYLCAWSEGLSTDTQYFGPGTRLTVL.

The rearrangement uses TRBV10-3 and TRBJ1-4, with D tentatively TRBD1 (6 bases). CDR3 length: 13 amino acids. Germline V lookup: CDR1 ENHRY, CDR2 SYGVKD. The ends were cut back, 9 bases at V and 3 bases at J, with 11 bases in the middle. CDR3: CAMRQDPNEKLFF. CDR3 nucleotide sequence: TGTGCCATGCGACAGGACCCTAATGAAAAACTGTTTTTT.